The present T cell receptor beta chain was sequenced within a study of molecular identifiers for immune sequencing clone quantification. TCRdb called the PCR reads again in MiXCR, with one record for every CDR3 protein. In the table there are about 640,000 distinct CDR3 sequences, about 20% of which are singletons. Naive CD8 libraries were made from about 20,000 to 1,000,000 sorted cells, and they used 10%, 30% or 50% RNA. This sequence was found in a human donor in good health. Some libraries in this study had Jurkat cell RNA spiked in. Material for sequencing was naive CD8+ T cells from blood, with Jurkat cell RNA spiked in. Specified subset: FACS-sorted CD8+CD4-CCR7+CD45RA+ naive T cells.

The CDR3, as DNA: TGTGCCACCAGTAGGCGGGGGCTCACAGATACGCAGTATTTT. Protein sequence: CATSRRGLTDTQYF. The chain recombines TRBV24-1 with TRBJ2-3; TRBD2 is a possible D gene (7 bases). Germline CDR1 and CDR2: KGHDR and SFDVKD. CDR3 length: 14 amino acids. V was clipped by 6 bases and J by 2 bases, with 11 bases between them.